The subject of this entry is one T cell receptor (beta chain). The antigen remains unidentified. The record originates from a study of T-cell reconstitution after alpha-beta-depleted transplantation in children. Study findings and constraints: Expanded graft clones, several hundred of them, were reportedly the source of alpha-beta T cells about two months after transplant.

V was clipped by 1 base and J by 10 bases, with 11 bases between them. Germline CDR1 is DFQATT and CDR2 is SNEGSKA (reference sequence). CDR3 length equals 12 residues. The TCRbeta library was prepared with unique molecular identifiers. TCRdb used MiXCR to reprocess the PCR reads, holding one entry per CDR3 protein. The table includes 250,000 or so distinct CDR3 sequences, 20% to 30% detected once. The source material was PBMCs, mostly from graft donor cells, sampled 360 days after TCRalphabeta/CD19-depleted stem cell transplant. The clonotype comes from a female patient under 10 years old who had a stem cell transplant for congenital amegakaryocytic thrombocytopenia, so the T cells may come from the graft donor. V is TRBV20-1 and J is TRBJ2-4, with D possibly TRBD1 on 5 matching bases. In nucleotides, the CDR3 is TGCAGTGCTAGAGGCAGGGTCGAGATTCAGTACTTC. Encoded protein: CSARGRVEIQYF.